This TCR beta chain was recovered during a study of T cells in Graves' hyperthyroidism and ophthalmopathy. Overall study results and limits: Most thyroid clonotypes that were expanded above 0.001 also turned up in blood. A model built on 13 V-J features separated ophthalmopathy from stable hyperthyroidism.

It was RNA transcripts that yielded the amplified TCR beta CDR3 regions. The HTBI primer set served for first-round RT-PCR of the TCR CDR3. TCRdb reanalysed the multiplex PCR reads using MiXCR and keeps one entry per CDR3 protein. The table shows about half a million distinct CDR3 sequences, with around a quarter occurring only once. To note about this clonotype: Its antigen is unknown.

The CDR3 is made up of 13 amino acids. V lost 7 bases and J lost 5, with 14 bases in between. Germline V gene lookup returns CDR1 MNHEY and CDR2 SMNVEV (reference sequence). The gene calls are TRBV27 and TRBJ1-1; tentative D call: TRBD1 (6 bases). The sample consisted of blood. The clonotype was recovered from a woman aged 25 to 39 with Graves' ophthalmopathy. The CDR3 DNA sequence: TGTGCCAGCACCTTACAGGGCGGAACTGAAGCTTTCTTT. Translating it yields CASTLQGGTEAFF.